A single sample is the source of the 17 T cell receptor beta chains below, sequenced in a study of T cell responses to AZD1222 COVID-19 vaccine. Profiled with immunoSEQ multiplex PCR; TCRdb holds only in-frame clones, not every one. The data hold 100,000 to 150,000 clones, with more than 80% observed a single time. Sequenced here: peripheral blood, sampled 28 days after the second AZD1222 dose. These receptors all stem from an adult who received the AZD1222 COVID-19 vaccine.

This chain joins TRBV2 and TRBJ2-7, with TRBD1 identical over 7 bases. The V segment lost 3 bases and the J segment 2 bases; nucleotides outside the gene matches: 4. The CDR3 runs to 14 residues. Germline-derived CDR1 and CDR2 are SNHLY and FYNNEI. For the CDR3, the DNA is TGTGCCAGCAGTGAGGAGCAGGGGGCCTACGAGCAGTACTTC. Translated: CASSEEQGAYEQYF.

This chain joins TRBV27 and TRBJ1-4, with D possibly being TRBD1 (5 bases). V was pared by 7 bases and J by 0 bases, with 18 bases between. Germline V gives CDR1 MNHEY, CDR2 SMNVEV (reference sequence). CDR3 length: 17 amino acids. The CDR3 is CASNPRGAGATNEKLFF. CDR3 bases: TGTGCCAGCAACCCCCGTGGGGCCGGAGCAACTAATGAAAAACTGTTTTTT.

The J gene is TRBJ1-3, the V gene TRBV19; 7 positions agree with TRBD1. Germline lookup yields CDR1 LNHDA and CDR2 SQIVND (reference sequence). V gave up 4 bases and J gave up 0 bases; unmatched junction bases: 6. The CDR3 sequence is 16 residues long. CDR3 loop: CASSRNRGYSGNTIYF. In DNA form, the CDR3 reads TGTGCCAGTAGTAGAAACAGGGGTTACTCTGGAAACACCATATATTTT.

The genes are TRBV28 and TRBJ1-1; TRBD1 agrees at 7 bases. The CDR3 runs to 14 residues. V was pared by 5 bases and J by 6 bases, with 9 bases of the junction left unmatched. Germline V CDR1 and CDR2: MDHEN, SYDVKM. The CDR3 nucleotides are TGTGCCAGCAGTCCCACCCACAGGGGTGCTGAAGCTTTCTTT. It encodes CASSPTHRGAEAFF. Drawing the rest from reference TRBV28 and TRBJ1-1, the complete variable domain is DVKVTQSSRYLVKRTGEKVFLECVQDMDHENMFWYRQDPGLGLRLIYFSYDVKMKEKGDIPEGYSVSREKKERFSLILESASTNQTSMYLCASSPTHRGAEAFFGQGTRLTVV.

The chain joins TRBV4-1 to TRBJ2-3; TRBD1 aligns across 8 bases. The ends lost 1 base at V and 6 bases at J; junction bases unmatched: 3. Germline loops: CDR1 MGHRA, CDR2 YSYEKL. The CDR3 is 14 amino acids. CDR3 protein: CASSQVQGVDTQYF. DNA for the CDR3: TGCGCCAGCAGCCAAGTACAGGGGGTGGATACGCAGTATTTT.

The chain has TRBV6-6 and TRBJ2-5; no definite D call. The germline V gene has CDR1 MNHNY and CDR2 SVGAGI (reference sequence). This CDR3 region has 16 residues. V gave up 2 bases and J gave up 2 bases, with 15 bases separating them. The CDR3 region has the DNA TGTGCCAGCAGTTACCCCGACAAGGCAAATCAAGAGACCCAGTACTTC. It specifies CASSYPDKANQETQYF.

V usage is TRBV6-1 and J usage is TRBJ1-6, with D perhaps TRBD1 (6 bases). The CDR3 covers 15 residues. Germline CDR1 reads MNHNS; CDR2 reads SASEGT. Trimming left V 3 bases short and J 9 bases short, with 15 bases between. CDR3 amino acids: CASSDLRGDASPLHF. The CDR3 nucleotides read TGTGCCAGCAGTGATCTTAGGGGGGATGCTTCACCCCTCCACTTT.

The chain carries TRBV4-1 and TRBJ2-6; TRBD1 matches at 10 bases. Germline V gene data show CDR1 as MGHRA and CDR2 as YSYEKL. After removal of 5 bases from V and 4 bases from J, the junction contained 17 bases not matched to a gene. CDR3 length: 20 residues. The CDR3 region has the DNA TGCGCCAGCAGCTACCAAGAGGCGGGACAGGGGACCCCAGGGGCCAACGTCCTGACTTTC. It translates to CASSYQEAGQGTPGANVLTF.

The chain recombines TRBV5-1 with TRBJ2-4; D not certain. The CDR3 loop spans 17 amino acids. Trimming cost V 5 bases and J 0 bases, with 18 bases left between them. The V gene's germline CDR1 is SGHRS and CDR2 YFSETQ. CDR3 sequence (DNA): TGCGCCAGCAGTCCCCTCGGGCAGGCGGAAGCCAAAAACATTCAGTACTTC. It encodes CASSPLGQAEAKNIQYF.

The rearrangement uses TRBV19 and TRBJ1-2, with D hard to call. The V gene's germline CDR1 is LNHDA and CDR2 SQIVND (reference sequence). Trimming shortened V by 6 bases and J by 0 bases, and 11 bases separated the two germline ends. The CDR3 contains 14 residues. The CDR3 sequence is CASSGRGANYGYTF. CDR3 in DNA: TGTGCCAGTAGCGGTCGAGGAGCTAACTATGGCTACACCTTC.

This sequence joins TRBV7-8 and TRBJ2-6; no definite D call. V lost 6 bases to trimming and J lost 0 bases, with 15 bases between them. This CDR3 spans 17 amino acids. Germline V lookup: CDR1 SGHVS, CDR2 FQNEAQ. The CDR3 loop reads CASRAAKLSSGANVLTF. DNA of the CDR3: TGTGCCAGCAGGGCCGCCAAATTGAGCTCTGGGGCCAACGTCCTGACTTTC.

The chain employs TRBV5-6 and TRBJ2-5; 7 bases are a match to TRBD2. Trimming at V came to 0 bases and at J to 7 bases, leaving 6 bases not matched to a gene. This CDR3 has 14 amino acids. Germline V gene data show CDR1 as SGHDT and CDR2 as YYEEEE. CDR3: CASSLVAGDGTQYF. The CDR3 region has the DNA TGTGCCAGCAGCTTGGTGGCGGGGGACGGGACCCAGTACTTC.

This chain joins TRBV28 and TRBJ1-2; a possible D gene is TRBD1 (6 bases). Trimming stripped 8 bases from V and 3 bases from J, with 10 bases between. CDR3 length: 12 amino acids. Looked up from germline, CDR1 is MDHEN and CDR2 is SYDVKM. DNA of the CDR3: TGTGCCAGCGGGACAATCGACTATGGCTACACCTTC. Protein: CASGTIDYGYTF.

The rearrangement joins TRBV18 to TRBJ1-5, with 7 bases aligning to TRBD1. Losses at the gene ends were 3 bases for V and 3 bases for J; bases not matched to a gene: 5. Germline V CDR1 and CDR2: KGHSH, LQKENI. The CDR3 contains 15 residues. The CDR3 protein is CASSPLDRINQPQHF. In DNA form, the CDR3 reads TGTGCCAGCTCACCGTTGGACAGGATCAATCAGCCCCAGCATTTT.

By proportion, this clone is medium-sized. V and J are TRBV14 and TRBJ1-1; D gene unclear. The CDR3 is 13 residues long. V was clipped by 2 bases and J by 5 bases, with 9 bases between them. CDR1 and CDR2 from the germline V gene are SGHDN and FVKESK. CDR3 residues: CASSQSSRTEAFF. The DNA for the CDR3 is TGTGCCAGCAGCCAATCGTCCCGAACTGAAGCTTTCTTT.

DNA for the CDR3: TGTGCCTGGAGTGTAGGGCAGGGATTGGAGACCCAGTACTTC. This encodes CAWSVGQGLETQYF. This chain uses TRBV30 with TRBJ2-5; possibly TRBD1 for D (5 bases). The CDR3 runs to 14 residues. CDR1 and CDR2 from the germline V gene are GTSNPN and SVGIG (reference sequence). V lost 0 bases and J lost 5, with 13 bases in between.

The V gene is TRBV18, the J gene TRBJ2-5, with D perhaps TRBD1 or TRBD2 (5 bases each). CDR1 is KGHSH, CDR2 LQKENI, per germline. This CDR3 is built from 13 residues. The V end lost 4 bases, the J end lost 1 base, and 7 bases lay between the germline ends. CDR3 residues: CASSRDVQETQYF. The CDR3 DNA sequence: TGTGCCAGCTCACGGGACGTCCAAGAGACCCAGTACTTC. Based on the CDR3 plus reference TRBV18 and TRBJ2-5, the full variable domain is NAGVMQNPRHLVRRRGQEARLRCSPMKGHSHVYWYRQLPEEGLKFMVYLQKENIIDESGMPKERFSAEFPKEGPSILRIQQVVRGDSAAYFCASSRDVQETQYFGPGTRLLVL.